This T cell receptor (beta chain) was recovered during a study of response to subunit inactivated influenza vaccine. Study-level points and caveats: Authors suggested few new T cells are recruited by each seasonal influenza vaccination.

Comment on this clonotype: What it binds is not known.

The germline V and J ends were trimmed by 3 bases and 3 bases, with 9 bases remaining between them. The CDR3 length is 14 residues. From germline, CDR1 is MGHDK and CDR2 SYGVNS. Via MiXCR, TCRdb re-called the RT-PCR reads, giving one row per CDR3 protein. The sample has 450,000 to 600,000 distinct CDR3 sequences; approximately 15% are singletons. Source: CD4+ T cells sorted from PBMCs, taken around 25 months after vaccination. The chain uses TRBV25-1 and TRBJ2-1; D tentatively reads TRBD1 or TRBD2 (5 bases each). The TCR was taken from a man between 50 and 70 years old who received an inactivated influenza vaccine. CDR3 amino acids: CASSDTGLYNEQFF. The CDR3 DNA sequence: TGTGCCAGCAGTGACACAGGACTCTACAATGAGCAGTTCTTC.